These T cell receptor beta chains were read from a single sample in a study of low-dose radiotherapy and immunotherapy resistance in tumors. MiXCR, applied by TCRdb to the reads, yields one record per CDR3 protein. The table records tens of thousands of distinct CDR3 sequences, 20% to 25% of them present only once. The specimen comprised PBMCs, sampled after low-dose radiotherapy plus immunotherapy. These receptors all stem from a male donor with prostate cancer. CDR3s include the opening cysteine and the closing phenylalanine or tryptophan. The order of the fields is CDR3 protein, J gene, V gene, D gene. D genes are given only for firm matches.

CDR3 protein: CASSLGGGPSGLYNEQFF; J gene: TRBJ2-1; V gene: TRBV5-6; D gene: TRBD2
CDR3 protein: CASSYSGRRWGTEAFF; J gene: TRBJ1-1; V gene: TRBV6-5; D gene: -
CDR3 protein: CASSWAGGPDTQYF; J gene: TRBJ2-3; V gene: TRBV12-3/TRBV12-4; D gene: TRBD2
CDR3 protein: CASSLSLQGAAYEQYF; J gene: TRBJ2-7; V gene: TRBV18; D gene: TRBD1
CDR3 protein: CASSPDRAYNEQFF; J gene: TRBJ2-1; V gene: TRBV2; D gene: TRBD1
CDR3 protein: CASRAGQSTGELFF; J gene: TRBJ2-2; V gene: TRBV5-4; D gene: -
CDR3 protein: CASGEPDRDSLFF; J gene: TRBJ1-4; V gene: TRBV2; D gene: TRBD1
CDR3 protein: CASGHYYNEQFF; J gene: TRBJ2-1; V gene: TRBV19; D gene: -
CDR3 protein: CSVGYQTSYGEQYF; J gene: TRBJ2-7; V gene: TRBV29-1; D gene: -
CDR3 protein: CASSSHPREAEAFF; J gene: TRBJ1-1; V gene: TRBV12-3/TRBV12-4; D gene: -
CDR3 protein: CASSPRDSKNTEAFF; J gene: TRBJ1-1; V gene: TRBV18; D gene: TRBD1
CDR3 protein: CSAYRGGNEQFF; J gene: TRBJ2-1; V gene: TRBV29-1; D gene: -
CDR3 protein: CSVEVRGENTEAFF; J gene: TRBJ1-1; V gene: TRBV29-1; D gene: -
CDR3 protein: CASSLVSTDTQYF; J gene: TRBJ2-3; V gene: TRBV12-3/TRBV12-4; D gene: -
CDR3 protein: CASSLETSGAFPSTDTQYF; J gene: TRBJ2-3; V gene: TRBV7-8; D gene: TRBD2
CDR3 protein: CASSDRVTGELFF; J gene: TRBJ2-2; V gene: TRBV5-1; D gene: TRBD1
CDR3 protein: CASSLGGTVRTGELFF; J gene: TRBJ2-2; V gene: TRBV7-2; D gene: TRBD1
CDR3 protein: CASRMPGGGGEQYF; J gene: TRBJ2-7; V gene: TRBV2; D gene: -
CDR3 protein: CASIIRAGVSYEQYF; J gene: TRBJ2-7; V gene: TRBV27; D gene: -
CDR3 protein: CTSSQGAGTRGEQFF; J gene: TRBJ2-1; V gene: TRBV3-1; D gene: TRBD2
CDR3 protein: CASSIRGEMNTEAFF; J gene: TRBJ1-1; V gene: TRBV19; D gene: -
CDR3 protein: CALRDPDNEQFF; J gene: TRBJ2-1; V gene: TRBV10-3; D gene: -
CDR3 protein: CASSFDRGRRGYTF; J gene: TRBJ1-2; V gene: TRBV13; D gene: TRBD1
CDR3 protein: CATSSTSGTPNTGELFF; J gene: TRBJ2-2; V gene: TRBV15; D gene: TRBD2
CDR3 protein: CASSYLGQGSYEQYF; J gene: TRBJ2-7; V gene: TRBV6-5; D gene: TRBD1
CDR3 protein: CASSLSGGINYGYTF; J gene: TRBJ1-2; V gene: TRBV5-4; D gene: -
CDR3 protein: CASSAGLPPDEQYF; J gene: TRBJ2-7; V gene: TRBV6-6; D gene: -
CDR3 protein: CASSQVPGGTEAFF; J gene: TRBJ1-1; V gene: TRBV3-1; D gene: -
CDR3 protein: CASRTYQPQHF; J gene: TRBJ1-5; V gene: TRBV6-1; D gene: -
CDR3 protein: CASSLAGQVISYEQYF; J gene: TRBJ2-7; V gene: TRBV5-1; D gene: -
CDR3 protein: CASSLEPDGTQYF; J gene: TRBJ2-3; V gene: TRBV5-1; D gene: -
CDR3 protein: CASSHQQGAQPREQFF; J gene: TRBJ2-1; V gene: TRBV27; D gene: TRBD1
CDR3 protein: CASSVDQVNEKLFF; J gene: TRBJ1-4; V gene: TRBV9; D gene: -
CDR3 protein: CASSLIDLSNYGYTF; J gene: TRBJ1-2; V gene: TRBV19; D gene: -
CDR3 protein: CASSWGNEQFF; J gene: TRBJ2-1; V gene: TRBV2; D gene: -
CDR3 protein: CASRSSGGNEQFF; J gene: TRBJ2-1; V gene: TRBV6-5; D gene: TRBD2
CDR3 protein: CATSRDSALNTEAFF; J gene: TRBJ1-1; V gene: TRBV15; D gene: -
CDR3 protein: CAWYRGRTSEAFF; J gene: TRBJ1-1; V gene: TRBV30; D gene: TRBD1
CDR3 protein: CASSEGQGGTGELFF; J gene: TRBJ2-2; V gene: TRBV5-1; D gene: TRBD1
CDR3 protein: CASSLSFRWEPPYNEQFF; J gene: TRBJ2-1; V gene: TRBV27; D gene: -
CDR3 protein: CASSQANTEAFF; J gene: TRBJ1-1; V gene: TRBV28; D gene: -
CDR3 protein: CASSLGGLDEKLFF; J gene: TRBJ1-4; V gene: TRBV5-6; D gene: -
CDR3 protein: CASSRDRAGTDTQYF; J gene: TRBJ2-3; V gene: TRBV6-1; D gene: TRBD1
CDR3 protein: CASNPSGVPPHEQYF; J gene: TRBJ2-7; V gene: TRBV11-2; D gene: -
CDR3 protein: CAWSESEQYF; J gene: TRBJ2-7; V gene: TRBV30; D gene: -
CDR3 protein: CASSITGTAYYEQYF; J gene: TRBJ2-7; V gene: TRBV19; D gene: TRBD1
CDR3 protein: CASSNPATGESKNIQYF; J gene: TRBJ2-4; V gene: TRBV18; D gene: TRBD1
CDR3 protein: CASSLRDREGDTQYF; J gene: TRBJ2-3; V gene: TRBV7-6; D gene: TRBD1
CDR3 protein: CASSPGGAEDIQYF; J gene: TRBJ2-4; V gene: TRBV11-3; D gene: TRBD1
CDR3 protein: CASSRGEYGYTF; J gene: TRBJ1-2; V gene: TRBV6-5; D gene: -
CDR3 protein: CASSTANTQYF; J gene: TRBJ2-3; V gene: TRBV19; D gene: -
CDR3 protein: CASSLWATKNTEAFF; J gene: TRBJ1-1; V gene: TRBV3-1; D gene: -
CDR3 protein: CATSPGTESSYEQYF; J gene: TRBJ2-7; V gene: TRBV24-1; D gene: -
CDR3 protein: CASSRKGFYEKLFF; J gene: TRBJ1-4; V gene: TRBV25-1; D gene: -
CDR3 protein: CATSDRDRATYNEQFF; J gene: TRBJ2-1; V gene: TRBV27; D gene: TRBD1
CDR3 protein: CASSPGTSNTQYF; J gene: TRBJ2-3; V gene: TRBV4-1; D gene: TRBD2
CDR3 protein: CASSQAASGPGTNTQYF; J gene: TRBJ2-3; V gene: TRBV4-1; D gene: -